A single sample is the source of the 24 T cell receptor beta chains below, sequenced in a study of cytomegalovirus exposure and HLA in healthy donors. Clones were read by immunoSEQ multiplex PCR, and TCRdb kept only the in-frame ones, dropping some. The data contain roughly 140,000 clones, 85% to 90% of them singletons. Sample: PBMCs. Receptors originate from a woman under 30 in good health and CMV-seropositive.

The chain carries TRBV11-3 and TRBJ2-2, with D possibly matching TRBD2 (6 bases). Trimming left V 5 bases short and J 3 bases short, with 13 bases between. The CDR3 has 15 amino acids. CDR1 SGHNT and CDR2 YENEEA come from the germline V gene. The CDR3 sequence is CASSPLAEYTGELFF. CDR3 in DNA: TGTGCCAGCAGCCCGTTAGCGGAATACACCGGGGAGCTGTTTTTT.

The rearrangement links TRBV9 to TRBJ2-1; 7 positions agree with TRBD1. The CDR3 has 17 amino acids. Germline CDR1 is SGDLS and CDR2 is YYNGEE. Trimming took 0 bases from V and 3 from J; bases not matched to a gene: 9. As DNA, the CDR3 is TGTGCCAGCAGCGTAGGAGACAGGGCAGGTTACTACAATGAGCAGTTCTTC. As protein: CASSVGDRAGYYNEQFF.

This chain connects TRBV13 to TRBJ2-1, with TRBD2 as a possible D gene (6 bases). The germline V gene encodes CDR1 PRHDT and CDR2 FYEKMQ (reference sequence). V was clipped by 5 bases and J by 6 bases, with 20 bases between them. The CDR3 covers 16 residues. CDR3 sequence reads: CASSLGSSGSPNEQFF. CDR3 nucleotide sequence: TGTGCCAGCAGCCTCGGGAGCAGCGGAAGCCCCAATGAGCAGTTCTTC. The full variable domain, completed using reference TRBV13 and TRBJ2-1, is AAGVIQSPRHLIKEKRETATLKCYPIPRHDTVYWYQQGPGQDPQFLISFYEKMQSDKGSIPDRFSAQQFSDYHSELNMSSLELGDSALYFCASSLGSSGSPNEQFFGPGTRLTVL.

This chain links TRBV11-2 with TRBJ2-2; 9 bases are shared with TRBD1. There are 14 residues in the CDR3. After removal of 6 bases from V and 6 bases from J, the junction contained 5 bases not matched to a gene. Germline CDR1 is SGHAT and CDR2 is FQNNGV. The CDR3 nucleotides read TGTGCCAGCAGGAGAACAGGGGGCCCCGGGGAGCTGTTTTTT. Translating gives CASRRTGGPGELFF.

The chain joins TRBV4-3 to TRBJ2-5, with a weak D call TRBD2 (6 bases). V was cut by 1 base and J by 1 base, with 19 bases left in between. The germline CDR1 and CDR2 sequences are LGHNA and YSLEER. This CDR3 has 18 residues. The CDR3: CASSQVYGGVGFQETQYF. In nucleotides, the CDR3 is TGCGCCAGCAGCCAAGTTTACGGGGGAGTGGGGTTCCAAGAGACCCAGTACTTC.

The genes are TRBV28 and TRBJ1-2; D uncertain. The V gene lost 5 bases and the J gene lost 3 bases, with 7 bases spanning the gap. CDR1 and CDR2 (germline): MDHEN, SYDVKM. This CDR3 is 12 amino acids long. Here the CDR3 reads CASSPLDYGYTF. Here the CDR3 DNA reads TGTGCCAGCAGTCCCCTCGACTATGGCTACACCTTC.

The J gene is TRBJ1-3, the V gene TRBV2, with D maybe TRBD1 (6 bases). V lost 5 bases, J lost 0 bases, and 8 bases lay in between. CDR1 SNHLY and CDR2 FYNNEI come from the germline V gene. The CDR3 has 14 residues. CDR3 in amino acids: CASSQGNSGNTIYF. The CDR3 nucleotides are TGTGCCAGCAGTCAGGGGAACTCTGGAAACACCATATATTTT.

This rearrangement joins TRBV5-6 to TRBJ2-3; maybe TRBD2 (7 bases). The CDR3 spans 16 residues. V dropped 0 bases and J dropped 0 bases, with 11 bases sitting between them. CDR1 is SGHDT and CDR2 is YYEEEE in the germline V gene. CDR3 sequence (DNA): TGTGCCAGCAGCTTGGAGGGGGGGACTAGCACAGATACGCAGTATTTT. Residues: CASSLEGGTSTDTQYF. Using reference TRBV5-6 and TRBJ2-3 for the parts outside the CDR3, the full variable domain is DAGVTQSPTHLIKTRGQQVTLRCSPKSGHDTVSWYQQALGQGPQFIFQYYEEEERQRGNFPDRFSGHQFPNYSSELNVNALLLGDSALYLCASSLEGGTSTDTQYFGPGTRLTVL.

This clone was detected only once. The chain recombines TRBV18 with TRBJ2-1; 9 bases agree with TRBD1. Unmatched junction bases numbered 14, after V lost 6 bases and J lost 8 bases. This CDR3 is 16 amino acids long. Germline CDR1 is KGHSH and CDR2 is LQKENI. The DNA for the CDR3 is TGTGCCAGCTCCCGAAGGGACAGGGTTATGCGGGATGAGCAGTTCTTC. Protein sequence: CASSRRDRVMRDEQFF.

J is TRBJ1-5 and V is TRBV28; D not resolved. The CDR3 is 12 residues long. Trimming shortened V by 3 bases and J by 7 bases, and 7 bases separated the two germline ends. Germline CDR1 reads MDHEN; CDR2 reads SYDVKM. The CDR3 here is CASSLWEQPQHF. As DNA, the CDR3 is TGTGCCAGCAGTTTGTGGGAGCAGCCCCAGCATTTT. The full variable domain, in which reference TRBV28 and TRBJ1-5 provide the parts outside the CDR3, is DVKVTQSSRYLVKRTGEKVFLECVQDMDHENMFWYRQDPGLGLRLIYFSYDVKMKEKGDIPEGYSVSREKKERFSLILESASTNQTSMYLCASSLWEQPQHFGDGTRLSIL.

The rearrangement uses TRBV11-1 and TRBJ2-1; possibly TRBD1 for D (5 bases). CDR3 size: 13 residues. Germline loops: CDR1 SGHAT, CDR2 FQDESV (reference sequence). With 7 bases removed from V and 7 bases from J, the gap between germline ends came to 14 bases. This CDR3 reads CASTWGSRNEQFF. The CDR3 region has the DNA TGTGCCAGCACCTGGGGCAGTCGGAATGAGCAGTTCTTC.

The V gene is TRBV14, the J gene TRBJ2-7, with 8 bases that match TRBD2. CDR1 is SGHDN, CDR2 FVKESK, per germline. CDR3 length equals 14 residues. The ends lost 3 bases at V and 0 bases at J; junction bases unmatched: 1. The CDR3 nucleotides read TGTGCCAGCAGCCAGGGGACTAGCTCCTACGAGCAGTACTTC. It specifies CASSQGTSSYEQYF.

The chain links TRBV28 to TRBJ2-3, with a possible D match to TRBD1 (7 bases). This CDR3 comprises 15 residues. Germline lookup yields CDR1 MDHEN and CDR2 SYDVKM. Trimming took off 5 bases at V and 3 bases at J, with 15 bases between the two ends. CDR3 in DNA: TGTGCCAGCAGTCCCAGGGGGGAGCCAACAGATACGCAGTATTTT. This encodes CASSPRGEPTDTQYF.

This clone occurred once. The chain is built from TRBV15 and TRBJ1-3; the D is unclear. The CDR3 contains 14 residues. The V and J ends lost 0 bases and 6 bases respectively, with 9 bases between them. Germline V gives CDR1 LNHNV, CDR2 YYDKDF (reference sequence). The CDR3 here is CATSRDLGKNTIYF. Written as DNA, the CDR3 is TGTGCCACCAGCAGAGATCTCGGGAAAAACACCATATATTTT.

CDR3 nucleotides: TGTGCCAGCAGAGAGCTAGCGGTCGGCACAGATACGCAGTATTTT. Encoded protein: CASRELAVGTDTQYF. The rearrangement uses TRBV6-5 and TRBJ2-3, with TRBD2 identical over 7 bases. This CDR3 contains 15 residues. Germline CDR1 reads MNHEY; CDR2 reads SVGAGI. The ends lost 6 bases at V and 1 base at J; junction bases unmatched: 7.

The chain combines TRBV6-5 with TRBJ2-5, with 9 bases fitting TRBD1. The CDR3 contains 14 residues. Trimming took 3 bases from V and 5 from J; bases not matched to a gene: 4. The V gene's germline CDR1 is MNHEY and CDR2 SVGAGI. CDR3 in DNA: TGTGCCAGCAGTTATCAGGACAGGGGCGAGACCCAGTACTTC. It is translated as CASSYQDRGETQYF.

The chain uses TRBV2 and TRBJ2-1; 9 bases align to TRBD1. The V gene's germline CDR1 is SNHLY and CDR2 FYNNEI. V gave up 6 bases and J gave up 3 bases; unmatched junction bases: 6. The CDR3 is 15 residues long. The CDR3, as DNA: TGTGCCAGCAGGGGACAGGGCCTCTTCTACAATGAGCAGTTCTTC. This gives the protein CASRGQGLFYNEQFF. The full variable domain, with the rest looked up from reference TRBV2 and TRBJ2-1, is EPEVTQTPSHQVTQMGQEVILRCVPISNHLYFYWYRQILGQKVEFLVSFYNNEISEKSEIFDDQFSVERPDGSNFTLKIRSTKLEDSAMYFCASRGQGLFYNEQFFGPGTRLTVL.

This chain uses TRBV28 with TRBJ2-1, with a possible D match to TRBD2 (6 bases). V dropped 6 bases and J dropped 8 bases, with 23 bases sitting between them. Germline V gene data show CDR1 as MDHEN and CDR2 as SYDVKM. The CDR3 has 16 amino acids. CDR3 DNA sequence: TGTGCCAGCAGAAAAACCGGGACTTCTATAGTCCATGAGCAGTTCTTC. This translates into CASRKTGTSIVHEQFF.

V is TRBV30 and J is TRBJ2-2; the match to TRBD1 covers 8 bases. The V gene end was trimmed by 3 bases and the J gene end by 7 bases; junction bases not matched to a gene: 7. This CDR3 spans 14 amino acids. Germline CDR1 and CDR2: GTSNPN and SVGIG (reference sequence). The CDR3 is CAWRRTGFIGELFF. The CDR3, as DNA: TGTGCCTGGAGACGGACAGGGTTTATCGGGGAGCTGTTTTTT.

This chain's CDR3 is CASSLWTSFSYNEQFF. The CDR3 DNA follows: TGTGCCAGCAGTTTATGGACTAGCTTCTCCTACAATGAGCAGTTCTTC. J is TRBJ2-1 and V is TRBV27; 8 bases align to TRBD2. Trimming at V came to 1 base and at J to 0 bases, leaving 2 bases not matched to a gene. Germline CDR1 is MNHEY and CDR2 is SMNVEV (reference sequence). The CDR3 loop spans 16 amino acids.

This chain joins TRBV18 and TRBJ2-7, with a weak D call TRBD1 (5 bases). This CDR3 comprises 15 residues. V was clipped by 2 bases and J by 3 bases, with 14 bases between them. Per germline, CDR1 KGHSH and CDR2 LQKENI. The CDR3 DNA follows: TGTGCCAGCTCACCAGAGGTAGGGGCCAACTACGAGCAGTACTTC. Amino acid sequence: CASSPEVGANYEQYF.

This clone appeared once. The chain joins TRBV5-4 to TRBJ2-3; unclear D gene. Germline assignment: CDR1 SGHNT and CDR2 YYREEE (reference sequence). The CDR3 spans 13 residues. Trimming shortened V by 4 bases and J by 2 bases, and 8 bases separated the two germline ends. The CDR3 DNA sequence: TGTGCCAGCAGCGCAGGAATCACAGATACGCAGTATTTT. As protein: CASSAGITDTQYF.

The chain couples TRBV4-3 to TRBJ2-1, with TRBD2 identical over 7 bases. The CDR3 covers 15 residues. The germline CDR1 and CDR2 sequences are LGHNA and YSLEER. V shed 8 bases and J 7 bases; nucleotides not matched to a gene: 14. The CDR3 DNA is TGCGCCAGCGGTTTTAAAGCGGGATTCGCGAATGAGCAGTTCTTC. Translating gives CASGFKAGFANEQFF.

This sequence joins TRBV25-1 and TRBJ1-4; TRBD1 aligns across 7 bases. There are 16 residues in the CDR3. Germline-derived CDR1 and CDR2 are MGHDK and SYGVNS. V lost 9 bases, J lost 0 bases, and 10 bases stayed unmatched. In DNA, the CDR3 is TGTGCCAGAGGAGGTCACAGGGGATCAACTAATGAAAAACTGTTTTTT. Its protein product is CARGGHRGSTNEKLFF.